This record looks at one T cell receptor (beta chain) sequence and its context. This record comes from a study of blood T cell repertoires in COVID-19. Study at large: COVID-19 samples collected from the United States, Italy and Spain covered acute and convalescent phases. T cells, B-cell-depleted T cells, or PBMCs supplied cDNA or gDNA.

This CDR3 has 17 amino acids. Germline-derived CDR1 and CDR2 are LGHDT and YNNKEL (reference sequence). Germline trimming cut 0 bases from V and 1 base from J; bases unmatched to any gene: 4. Data came from immunoSEQ multiplex PCR; TCRdb stores just in-frame clones and leaves some out. The table lists roughly 76,000 clones, around three quarters of them singletons. Sequencing was performed on peripheral blood. The receptor's source is a human donor in a cohort sampled during active COVID-19. The chain is built from TRBV3-1 (or the pseudogene TRBV3-2) and TRBJ2-3; 10 bases are a match to TRBD2. CDR3 loop: CASSQDLLAGRTDTQYF. The CDR3 DNA is TGTGCCAGCAGCCAAGATCTACTAGCGGGGCGCACAGATACGCAGTATTTT.